This T cell receptor beta chain was captured by sequencing in a study of blood T cell repertoires in COVID-19. Study details: Some COVID-19 samples were acute and others convalescent; all came from the United States, Italy and Spain. From T cells, B-cell-depleted T cells, or PBMCs came the material, which was cDNA or gDNA.

Original processing notes: Nucleated cell counts were estimated from reference gene primer amplification. The data were produced by immunoSEQ multiplex PCR, yet TCRdb's version contains in-frame clones alone and is incomplete. The DNA gave D and trimming, while V, J and clone size come from that table. The data contain about 400,000 clones, approximately 90% of them singletons. Sequences were obtained from peripheral blood. This TCR was sampled from a woman aged 25 to 39 with active or convalescent COVID-19.

CDR3 DNA: TGCGCCAGCAGCGTAGGTACAGGCGGGGGCAATCAGCCCCAGCATTTT. It translates to CASSVGTGGGNQPQHF. This sequence joins TRBV5-1 and TRBJ1-5, with TRBD1 as a possible D gene (5 bases). The V end was cut by 4 bases, the J end by 2 bases, with 16 bases between. Germline V gene data show CDR1 as SGHRS and CDR2 as YFSETQ. CDR3 size: 16 residues.